This T cell receptor (beta chain) was retrieved from a study of T cells in women clearing cervical HPV infection. From germline, CDR1 is SGHRS and CDR2 YFSETQ. This CDR3 has 13 residues. Concerning this clone itself: The read is 3 residues too short to cover the CDR3 end, so that end is filled in from the germline J gene.

Assay: immunoSEQ multiplex PCR; the TCRdb copy retains only in-frame clones and omits some. The sample features about 32,000 clones, with about 4.5% in its top ten. The V gene is TRBV5-1, the J gene TRBJ1-2; D call uncertain. The TCR sequence derives from a woman aged 18-69 years with a cervical HPV16 infection that either progressed to CIN3+ or cleared (not recorded which). The sequenced material came from blood buffy coat. The DNA read from the CDR3 is TGCGCCAGCAGCTTGGATCTGAACACAGGC. This gives the protein CASSLDLNTG. The complete CDR3 protein is CASSLDLNTGYTF.